This T cell receptor (beta chain) is from a study of CXCR3-negative and CXCR3-positive naive CD8 T cells. A note on this clonotype: Its antigen is not known.

Germline V gene data show CDR1 as SQVTM and CDR2 as ANQGSEA. CDR3 length: 15 residues. Preparation of TRB cDNA libraries relied on 5' RACE carrying UMI labels. From the 5' RACE reads, TCRdb lists one entry per CDR3 protein and no DNA. The sample has over 100,000 distinct CDR3 sequences. General study points: TRB CDR3s were more hydrophobic in CXCR3-positive than in CXCR3-negative naive cells. From TRB CDR3 properties, TCR strength was inferred; surface CD5 did not differ between naive subsets. Comparably high diversity marked both naive subsets, whereas memory CD8+ cells had much lower diversity. CXCR3-negative and CXCR3-positive naive cells shared comparable TRBV-TRBJ usage, but memory cells did not.

Within the CD8+ T cell compartment, naive cells were CD45RO-CCR7+CD27+CD95-. The receptor comes from a human donor in good health. Some clones in this sample may be carry-over from other donors' samples. The chain links TRBV29-1 to TRBJ2-5; TCRdb picks TRBD1, but there is no DNA to check that call. Sequencing was performed on naive CXCR3+ CD8+ T cells from blood. Subset of the sample: CD45RO-CCR7+CD27+CD95- naive CD8+ T cells expressing CXCR3 (TNR3+). This chain's CDR3 is CSVGPRGAGQETQYF.